One TCR beta chain is described in this entry. Per the original methods: Amplification from reference gene primers served as the basis for estimated nucleated cell counts. Data came from immunoSEQ multiplex PCR; TCRdb stores just in-frame clones and leaves some out. V, J and clone size derive from that table, while D and trimming were established from the DNA sequence. The sample yields about 100,000 clones, around four fifths seen once. The entry originates in a study of blood T cell repertoires in COVID-19. On the study more broadly: T cells, B-cell-depleted T cells, or PBMCs provided the cDNA or gDNA that served as material.

CDR3 length: 19 amino acids. The rearrangement joins TRBV21-1 to TRBJ1-1; the DNA was not used to check the table's D call, TRBD1. TRBV21-1 is flagged as a pseudogene. The sequence came from a man in his 70s with active or convalescent COVID-19. The sequenced sample consisted of peripheral blood. In DNA form, the CDR3 reads TGTGCCAGCACCCCCGAATCCTTCTACAGGGGAATTCGTCTCACTGAAGCTTTCTTT. It encodes CASTPESFYRGIRLTEAFF.